The clone carrying this T cell receptor (beta chain) was counted between two and nine times. These data originate in a study of blood T cell repertoires in COVID-19. Study context: Some COVID-19 samples were acute and others convalescent; all came from the United States, Italy and Spain.

Repertoires were generated with immunoSEQ multiplex PCR, while TCRdb's copy carries only in-frame clones and drops some. Of 25,000 to 30,000 clones listed, roughly 85% are singletons. This sequence was found in a woman aged 80 or over with COVID-19, enrolled during active disease. Specimen: peripheral blood.

CDR3 sequence reads: CASSPLASKNIQYF. In nucleotides, the CDR3 is TGTGCCAGTAGCCCCCTAGCCTCCAAAAACATTCAGTACTTC. The genes are TRBV19 and TRBJ2-4; perhaps TRBD2 as D (5 bases). Per germline, CDR1 LNHDA and CDR2 SQIVND (reference sequence). The CDR3 sequence is 14 residues long. Trimming left V 6 bases short and J 2 bases short, with 11 bases between. Based on the CDR3 plus reference TRBV19 and TRBJ2-4, the full variable domain is DGGITQSPKYLFRKEGQNVTLSCEQNLNHDAMYWYRQDPGQGLRLIYYSQIVNDFQKGDIAEGYSVSREKKESFPLTVTSAQKNPTAFYLCASSPLASKNIQYFGAGTRLSVL.